The 2 T cell receptor beta chains listed next were all sequenced from one sample in a study of blood T cell repertoires in COVID-19. The table came from immunoSEQ multiplex PCR; TCRdb's copy has only in-frame clones and leaves some out. The sample carries a few hundred thousand clones, approximately 91% recorded once. The specimen sequenced was peripheral blood. These receptor sequences come from a middle-aged man with acute or convalescent COVID-19.

This clone was seen a few times. V gene TRBV5-1 combines with J gene TRBJ2-7, with 11 bases that match TRBD1. V was clipped by 4 bases and J by 2 bases; unmatched bases: 8. CDR3 length: 16 amino acids. Germline V lookup: CDR1 SGHRS, CDR2 YFSETQ. The CDR3 DNA follows: TGCGCCAGCAGCCCCTCTCTGGGACAGGGGGCCTACGAGCAGTACTTC. Translation gives CASSPSLGQGAYEQYF.

This clone was detected only a few times. This CDR3 reads CASSQGAYYYNEQFF. CDR3 DNA sequence: TGTGCCAGCAGTCAGGGGGCGTATTATTACAATGAGCAGTTCTTC. The genes are TRBV11-2 and TRBJ2-1; 8 nucleotides agree with TRBD1. The V and J ends lost 6 bases and 4 bases, in that order; junction bases with no gene match: 8. This CDR3 spans 15 amino acids. Germline V gene lookup returns CDR1 SGHAT and CDR2 FQNNGV.